This TCR beta chain originates from a study of shared clonotypes between healthy human individuals. The sample holds one count of this clone. No antigen is known for it. The CDR3 has 14 residues. Looked up from germline, CDR1 is SGHRS and CDR2 is YFSETQ. Trimming pared 5 bases from V and 3 bases from J, leaving 15 bases between. Regarding the study as a whole: Unshared clonotypes carried lower generation probabilities than those common to all four donors.

TCRdb's table, derived via immunoSEQ multiplex PCR, lists solely in-frame clones and lacks some. The table records approximately 1,000,000 clones, 75% to 85% of them present only once. Into CD45RA+ naive and CD45RA-negative memory subsets, the CD4+ cells were split. What was sequenced was memory CD4+ T cells from PBMCs. The subset: CD45RA-negative fraction. V and J are TRBV5-1 and TRBJ2-7; D tentatively fits TRBD1 or TRBD2 (5 bases each). The receptor was derived from a man aged 18 to 29 in good health. Some clones in this sample may be carry-over from other donors' samples. CDR3 DNA sequence: TGCGCCAGCAGAGGGGAGCGTAGCCACTACGAGCAGTACTTC. Amino acids: CASRGERSHYEQYF. Using reference TRBV5-1 and TRBJ2-7 for the parts outside the CDR3, the full variable domain is KAGVTQTPRYLIKTRGQQVTLSCSPISGHRSVSWYQQTPGQGLQFLFEYFSETQRNKGNFPGRFSGRQFSNSRSEMNVSTLELGDSALYLCASRGERSHYEQYFGPGTRLTVT.